These T cell receptor beta chains were read from a single sample in a study of T cells in Graves' hyperthyroidism and ophthalmopathy. TCRdb used MiXCR to reprocess the multiplex PCR reads, holding one entry per CDR3 protein. The sample lists roughly 580,000 distinct CDR3 sequences; around 42% were seen once. Sequencing was done on a sample of peripheral blood or thyroid tissue (not recorded which). These receptor sequences come from a woman between 18 and 30 years old with Graves' hyperthyroidism. Both conserved end residues are part of each CDR3. A D gene is named only where the DNA matches it firmly. A clone size is listed for some rows: how often the clone was seen (once, few, many), or a class if it is expanded.

j_call: TRBJ2-5
v_call: TRBV7-2
clone_size: many
d_call: -
cdr3_nt: TGTGCCAGCAGCATCTGGGACTCCACGACCCAGTACTTC
cdr3_aa: CASSIWDSTTQYF

j_call: TRBJ1-3
v_call: TRBV5-1
clone_size: few
d_call: TRBD1
cdr3_nt: TGCGCCAGCAGCTTGTGGACAGGCTTCTCTGGAAACACCATATATTTT
cdr3_aa: CASSLWTGFSGNTIYF

j_call: TRBJ1-5
v_call: TRBV7-9
clone_size: few
d_call: TRBD1
cdr3_nt: TGTGCCAGCAGTTACGGACAGGGGCGCAATCAGCCCCAGCATTTT
cdr3_aa: CASSYGQGRNQPQHF

j_call: TRBJ2-5
v_call: TRBV7-2
clone_size: -
d_call: TRBD2
cdr3_nt: TGTGCCAGCAGCTTAGTAGCGGGAGAGGGGACAGATACGCAGTACTTC
cdr3_aa: CASSLVAGEGTDTQYF

j_call: TRBJ1-1
v_call: TRBV7-9
clone_size: -
d_call: -
cdr3_nt: TGTGCCAGCAGCTTCGACAGAACGAACACTGAAGCTTTCTTT
cdr3_aa: CASSFDRTNTEAFF

j_call: TRBJ2-1
v_call: TRBV9
clone_size: -
d_call: -
cdr3_nt: TGTGCCAGCAGCGTAGGGAAGTGGGGTGAGCAGTTCTTC
cdr3_aa: CASSVGKWGEQFF

j_call: TRBJ2-2
v_call: TRBV15
clone_size: many
d_call: TRBD2
cdr3_nt: TGTGCCACCAGCCTGGCGGGAGAGCCCGGGGAGCTGTTTTTT
cdr3_aa: CATSLAGEPGELFF

j_call: TRBJ1-2
v_call: TRBV7-2
clone_size: many
d_call: TRBD1
cdr3_nt: TGTGCCAGCAGCTTCGGGACAGCGGGGGAAGGCTACACCTTC
cdr3_aa: CASSFGTAGEGYTF

j_call: TRBJ2-7
v_call: TRBV7-2
clone_size: -
d_call: TRBD2
cdr3_nt: TGCGCCAGCAGCCAATTCGGGAGGGCCCGTTACGAGCAGTACTTC
cdr3_aa: CASSQFGRARYEQYF

j_call: TRBJ1-4
v_call: TRBV29-1
clone_size: -
d_call: -
cdr3_nt: TGCAGCGTTGAAGAGAACGGGGCAAGTAATGAAAAACTGCTTTTT
cdr3_aa: CSVEENGASNEKLLF

j_call: TRBJ1-1
v_call: TRBV20-1
clone_size: few
d_call: TRBD1
cdr3_nt: TGCAGTGCGACCCCCGGGACAGGAGGGTACACTGAAGCTTTCTTT
cdr3_aa: CSATPGTGGYTEAFF

j_call: TRBJ1-1
v_call: TRBV29-1
clone_size: -
d_call: TRBD1
cdr3_nt: TGCAGCGTTGACGCACCCCGGGGAGGGGACAGGGGCCAGAACACTGCAGCTTTCTTT
cdr3_aa: CSVDAPRGGDRGQNTAAFF

j_call: TRBJ2-7
v_call: TRBV7-3
clone_size: -
d_call: TRBD1
cdr3_nt: TGTGCCAGCAGCTGGATCGGGACAGGGGGCGCTAGCTACGAGCAGTACTTC
cdr3_aa: CASSWIGTGGASYEQYF

j_call: TRBJ2-5
v_call: TRBV24-1
clone_size: -
d_call: -
cdr3_nt: TGTGCCACCAGTGACACAGGAGAGAAGACCCAGTACTTC
cdr3_aa: CATSDTGEKTQYF

j_call: TRBJ1-6
v_call: TRBV7-8
clone_size: -
d_call: -
cdr3_nt: TGTGCCAGCAGCCCCCTGGACCGAAATTCACCCCTCCACTTT
cdr3_aa: CASSPLDRNSPLHF

j_call: TRBJ2-7
v_call: TRBV12-3/TRBV12-4
clone_size: once
d_call: -
cdr3_nt: TGTGCCAGCAGTTTAGGACATCTCTCCTACGAGCAGTACTTC
cdr3_aa: CASSLGHLSYEQYF

j_call: TRBJ1-2
v_call: TRBV11-2
clone_size: -
d_call: TRBD1
cdr3_nt: TGTGCCAGCAGCCCGGGACAGTTGAGCTACACCTTC
cdr3_aa: CASSPGQLSYTF

j_call: TRBJ2-7
v_call: TRBV4-1
clone_size: few
d_call: TRBD2
cdr3_nt: TGCGCCAGCAGCCAGCTGACTAGCGGGAGGCTCTCCTACGAGCAGTACTTC
cdr3_aa: CASSQLTSGRLSYEQYF

j_call: TRBJ2-5
v_call: TRBV7-9
clone_size: many
d_call: -
cdr3_nt: TGTGCCAGCAGCTTACGTATAGAGACCCAGTACTTC
cdr3_aa: CASSLRIETQYF

j_call: TRBJ1-1
v_call: TRBV20-1
clone_size: few
d_call: -
cdr3_nt: TGCAGTGCTAGAGATCTAAAGCAGGCTGAAGCTTTCTTT
cdr3_aa: CSARDLKQAEAFF

j_call: TRBJ2-7
v_call: TRBV7-8
clone_size: -
d_call: -
cdr3_nt: TGTGCCAGCAGCGTACAACCCCAGGGGGGCGCGGGCGAGCAGTACTTC
cdr3_aa: CASSVQPQGGAGEQYF

j_call: TRBJ2-6
v_call: TRBV2
clone_size: -
d_call: TRBD1
cdr3_nt: TGTGCCAGCAGTGAGGACAGGCGATCCCCCTCTGGGGCCAACGTCCTGACTTTC
cdr3_aa: CASSEDRRSPSGANVLTF

j_call: TRBJ1-5
v_call: TRBV29-1
clone_size: once
d_call: TRBD1
cdr3_nt: TGCAGCGCGTCCTTCGGGACAGGGGGCGGTCAGCCCCAGCATTTT
cdr3_aa: CSASFGTGGGQPQHF

j_call: TRBJ1-1
v_call: TRBV2
clone_size: -
d_call: -
cdr3_nt: TGTGCCAGTAGTATAGCCCCAATGACTGAAGCTTTCTTT
cdr3_aa: CASSIAPMTEAFF

j_call: TRBJ2-2
v_call: TRBV2
clone_size: -
d_call: TRBD1
cdr3_nt: TGTGCCAGCAGTGAAGTGGGGCGACAGGGTGCCGCCGGGGAGCTGTTTTTT
cdr3_aa: CASSEVGRQGAAGELFF

j_call: TRBJ1-1
v_call: TRBV15
clone_size: few
d_call: -
cdr3_nt: TGTGCCACCAGCCCTCCCGCGGGGGGGTTGAACACTGAAGCTTTCTTT
cdr3_aa: CATSPPAGGLNTEAFF

j_call: TRBJ1-2
v_call: TRBV9
clone_size: -
d_call: -
cdr3_nt: TGTGCCAGCAGCGTCGGGGGACCGGAAAACTATGGCTACACCTTC
cdr3_aa: CASSVGGPENYGYTF

j_call: TRBJ2-5
v_call: TRBV2
clone_size: many
d_call: -
cdr3_nt: TGTGCCAGCACCCGGGAGAGTCAGTACTTC
cdr3_aa: CASTRESQYF

j_call: TRBJ2-5
v_call: TRBV12-3/TRBV12-4
clone_size: -
d_call: -
cdr3_nt: TGTGCCAGCAGTTATCCGGGAGAGGAGACCCAGTACTTC
cdr3_aa: CASSYPGEETQYF

j_call: TRBJ1-5
v_call: TRBV19
clone_size: -
d_call: -
cdr3_nt: TGTGCCAGTAGTGTCAGGGGCGGGAGTCAGCCCCAGCATTTT
cdr3_aa: CASSVRGGSQPQHF

j_call: TRBJ1-2
v_call: TRBV25-1
clone_size: -
d_call: -
cdr3_nt: TGTGCCAGCAGTTCGAACCTGGCCGGTGGCTACACCTTC
cdr3_aa: CASSSNLAGGYTF

j_call: TRBJ1-5
v_call: TRBV2
clone_size: few
d_call: -
cdr3_nt: TGTGCCAGCCTCCCCCGGACGGATTCCCGGCCCCAGCATTTT
cdr3_aa: CASLPRTDSRPQHF

j_call: TRBJ1-5
v_call: TRBV29-1
clone_size: -
d_call: TRBD1
cdr3_nt: TGCAGCGTCCCTTCGGACAGGGGCTACGAGCATTTT
cdr3_aa: CSVPSDRGYEHF

j_call: TRBJ2-2
v_call: TRBV24-1
clone_size: -
d_call: -
cdr3_nt: TGTGCCACCAGTGCTATGGGACGCGGCGGGGAGCTGTTTTTT
cdr3_aa: CATSAMGRGGELFF

j_call: TRBJ2-5
v_call: TRBV2
clone_size: few
d_call: TRBD2
cdr3_nt: TGTGCCAGCAGCTTCCTAGCGGGAGGCACCCAGGAGACCCAGTACTTC
cdr3_aa: CASSFLAGGTQETQYF

j_call: TRBJ1-3
v_call: TRBV7-6
clone_size: few
d_call: -
cdr3_nt: TGTGCCAGCAGCCCGTCCCCTGGATACACCATATATTTT
cdr3_aa: CASSPSPGYTIYF

j_call: TRBJ1-5
v_call: TRBV7-3
clone_size: -
d_call: -
cdr3_nt: TGTGCCAGCAGCCCACCTTTCGGGGGCGAGCATTTT
cdr3_aa: CASSPPFGGEHF

j_call: TRBJ1-3
v_call: TRBV7-2
clone_size: -
d_call: -
cdr3_nt: TGTGCCAGCAGCTCCTGGGGAGGGTCTGGAAACACCATATATTTT
cdr3_aa: CASSSWGGSGNTIYF

j_call: TRBJ1-1
v_call: TRBV7-3
clone_size: -
d_call: TRBD1
cdr3_nt: TGTGCCAGCAGTTCCCAGGGGGTTGTGAACACTGAAGCTTTCTTT
cdr3_aa: CASSSQGVVNTEAFF

j_call: TRBJ1-2
v_call: TRBV4-2
clone_size: -
d_call: -
cdr3_nt: TGTGCCAGCAGCCAAGGCAGTCGGACACTCAACTATGGCTACACCTTC
cdr3_aa: CASSQGSRTLNYGYTF

j_call: TRBJ1-2
v_call: TRBV10-2
clone_size: many
d_call: TRBD1
cdr3_nt: TGCGCCAGCGGTAGGGCACAGGGGGTGTATGGCTACACCTTC
cdr3_aa: CASGRAQGVYGYTF

j_call: TRBJ2-7
v_call: TRBV29-1
clone_size: few
d_call: -
cdr3_nt: TGCAGCGTTGAAGAAGTGCGCGAGCAGTACTTC
cdr3_aa: CSVEEVREQYF

j_call: TRBJ1-2
v_call: TRBV20-1
clone_size: -
d_call: -
cdr3_nt: TGCAGTGCTAGTCTTAGTGATTCTGGCTACACCTTC
cdr3_aa: CSASLSDSGYTF

j_call: TRBJ2-6
v_call: TRBV7-9
clone_size: many
d_call: -
cdr3_nt: TGTGCCAGCAGCGATAAAGGGGCCAACGTCCTGACTTTC
cdr3_aa: CASSDKGANVLTF